This TCR beta chain emerged from a study of cytomegalovirus exposure and HLA in healthy donors. Study-wide findings and caveats: TCR sequences were mostly rare, though some public TCRs occurred in many donors. Likely technical artifact: a cluster of highly shared sequence variants. The authors excluded some V segments, including TRBV6-2 and TRBV6-3, as indistinguishable.

Germline V gene data show CDR1 as ENHRY and CDR2 as SYGVKD. J lost 4 bases, V lost 0 bases, and 2 bases had no gene match. CDR3 length: 14 residues. A multiplex PCR was run with 60 Vbeta primers and 13 Jbeta primers. As handled by the study authors: The count from a later analysis was about 80 million unique TCR beta chains, some 12 million of them shared. Assay: immunoSEQ multiplex PCR; the TCRdb copy retains only in-frame clones and omits some. The V and J calls and clone size come from that table; D and trimming were worked out from the DNA. The sample gives 99,000 or so clones, around three quarters of which show up once; about 3.1% is in the top ten. On this clone: Its antigen is not known.

The sequence derives from a male donor in good health and CMV-seropositive. This chain connects TRBV10-3 to TRBJ1-1, with 7 bases matching TRBD1. Sequencing was done on a sample of PBMCs. In nucleotides, the CDR3 is TGTGCCATCAGTGAGTCGACAGGGACCACTGAAGCTTTCTTT. It encodes CAISESTGTTEAFF.